This T cell receptor beta chain derives from a study of cytomegalovirus exposure and HLA in healthy donors. At the level of the study: Researchers found that less than 90% of 300 to 450 genotyped donors fell within the Caucasian-associated ancestry cluster. Findings and caveats of the study: The majority of CMV-associated TCR beta chains were reported as apparently HLA-restricted in a later analysis. TCR sequences were mostly rare, though some public TCRs occurred in many donors.

This clone showed up just a few times. Antigen unknown. V was pared by 11 bases and J by 6 bases, with 13 bases of the junction left unmatched. Germline V CDR1 and CDR2: LNHDA, SQIVND (reference sequence). There are 14 residues in the CDR3. The PCR contained 60 Vbeta and 13 Jbeta primers. The table came from immunoSEQ multiplex PCR; TCRdb's copy has only in-frame clones and leaves some out. The sample lists 150,000 to 200,000 clones; about 62% were seen once. This TCR derives from a man aged 35-49 years in good health and CMV-seronegative. Sequencing was done on a sample of PBMCs. This chain connects TRBV19 to TRBJ2-4, with TRBD2 identical over 7 bases. CDR3: CAGGERGDRNIQYF. The CDR3 DNA sequence: TGTGCCGGGGGGGAGCGGGGCGACAGAAACATTCAGTACTTC.